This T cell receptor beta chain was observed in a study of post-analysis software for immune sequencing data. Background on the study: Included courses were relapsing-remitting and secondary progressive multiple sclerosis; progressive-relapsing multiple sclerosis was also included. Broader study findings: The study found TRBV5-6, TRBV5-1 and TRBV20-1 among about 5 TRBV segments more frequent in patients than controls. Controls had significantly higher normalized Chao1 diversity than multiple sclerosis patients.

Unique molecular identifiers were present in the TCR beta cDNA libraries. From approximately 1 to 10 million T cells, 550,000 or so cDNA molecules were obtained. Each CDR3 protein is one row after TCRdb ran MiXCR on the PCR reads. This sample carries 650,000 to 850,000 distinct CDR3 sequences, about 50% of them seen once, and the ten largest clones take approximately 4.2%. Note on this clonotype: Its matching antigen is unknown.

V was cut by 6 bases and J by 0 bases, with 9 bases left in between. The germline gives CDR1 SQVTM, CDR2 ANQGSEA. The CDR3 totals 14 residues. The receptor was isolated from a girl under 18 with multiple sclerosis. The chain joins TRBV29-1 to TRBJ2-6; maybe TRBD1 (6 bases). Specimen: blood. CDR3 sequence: CSVGQSSGANVLTF. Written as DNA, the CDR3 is TGCAGCGTAGGACAGTCCTCTGGGGCCAACGTCCTGACTTTC.